Shown below are 8 T cell receptor beta chains from a single sample sequenced in a study of cytomegalovirus exposure and HLA in healthy donors. Use of 60 Vbeta and 13 Jbeta primers characterized the PCR. Data came from immunoSEQ multiplex PCR; TCRdb stores just in-frame clones and leaves some out. This table has some 120,000 clones, around 79% appearing once. The sequenced sample was PBMCs. The receptors originated from a woman aged 40-49 years in good health and CMV-seronegative.

To note about this clone: Other DNA sequences in the sample encode the same CDR3. The chain recombines TRBV28 with TRBJ2-1; TRBD1 agrees at 10 bases. V lost 5 bases, J lost 6 bases, and 4 bases stayed unmatched. This CDR3 region has 14 residues. Germline V gene lookup returns CDR1 MDHEN and CDR2 SYDVKM. The CDR3 reads CASSSRDRGNEQFF. The CDR3 DNA reads TGTGCCAGCAGTAGCCGGGACAGGGGCAATGAGCAGTTCTTC.

The J gene is TRBJ1-1, the V gene TRBV11-3, with unresolved D. CDR1 is SGHNT, CDR2 YENEEA, per germline. V was pared by 3 bases and J by 3 bases, with 8 bases between. The CDR3 totals 13 residues. CDR3 region: CASSFSVDTEAFF. CDR3 bases: TGTGCCAGCAGCTTCAGTGTGGACACTGAAGCTTTCTTT.

The J gene is TRBJ2-7, the V gene TRBV28, with D perhaps matching TRBD2 (5 bases). Germline CDR1 is MDHEN and CDR2 is SYDVKM. The length of the CDR3 is 14 residues. The germline V and J ends were trimmed by 7 bases and 7 bases, with 20 bases remaining between them. This chain's CDR3 is CASKRRHGLHEQYF. The CDR3 coding sequence is TGTGCCAGCAAAAGGAGGCACGGCTTACATGAGCAGTACTTC. The full variable domain, rest sourced from reference TRBV28 and TRBJ2-7, is DVKVTQSSRYLVKRTGEKVFLECVQDMDHENMFWYRQDPGLGLRLIYFSYDVKMKEKGDIPEGYSVSREKKERFSLILESASTNQTSMYLCASKRRHGLHEQYFGPGTRLTVT.

The chain links TRBV18 to TRBJ2-5, with a possible D match to TRBD2 (5 bases). The V end was cut by 4 bases, the J end by 2 bases, with 8 bases between. Germline CDR1 is KGHSH and CDR2 is LQKENI. The CDR3 is 13 residues long. The CDR3 loop reads CASSLGSQETQYF. Written as DNA, the CDR3 is TGTGCCAGCTCACTAGGGAGTCAAGAGACCCAGTACTTC. Supplemented by reference TRBV18 and TRBJ2-5, the full variable domain reads NAGVMQNPRHLVRRRGQEARLRCSPMKGHSHVYWYRQLPEEGLKFMVYLQKENIIDESGMPKERFSAEFPKEGPSILRIQQVVRGDSAAYFCASSLGSQETQYFGPGTRLLVL.

This rearrangement joins TRBV15 to TRBJ1-2; 11 nucleotides line up with TRBD1. V lost 3 bases to trimming and J lost 6 bases; unmatched junction nucleotides: 9. The V gene's germline CDR1 is LNHNV and CDR2 YYDKDF (reference sequence). This CDR3 region has 16 residues. CDR3 coding DNA: TGTGCCACCAGCAGTCTCTCCGGGACAGGGGGTGATGGCTACACCTTC. This translates into CATSSLSGTGGDGYTF.

The chain uses TRBV9 and TRBJ1-1; weak D call: TRBD1 (5 bases). V was trimmed by 0 bases and J by 1 base, leaving 10 bases between them. The CDR3 runs to 15 residues. Germline V gene data show CDR1 as SGDLS and CDR2 as YYNGEE. As DNA, the CDR3 is TGTGCCAGCAGCGTAGGATGGGGGGAGAACACTGAAGCTTTCTTT. Protein product: CASSVGWGENTEAFF. The full variable domain, in which reference TRBV9 and TRBJ1-1 provide the parts outside the CDR3, is DSGVTQTPKHLITATGQRVTLRCSPRSGDLSVYWYQQSLDQGLQFLIQYYNGEERAKGNILERFSAQQFPDLHSELNLSSLELGDSALYFCASSVGWGENTEAFFGQGTRLTVV.

The rearrangement uses TRBV5-1 and TRBJ2-3, with a tentative D call TRBD1 (6 bases). V lost 0 bases and J 0 bases, leaving 11 bases between the germline ends. The CDR3 is 16 residues long. Germline CDR1 is SGHRS and CDR2 is YFSETQ. The CDR3 reads CASSLEVGASTDTQYF. DNA of the CDR3: TGCGCCAGCAGCTTGGAGGTGGGGGCTAGCACAGATACGCAGTATTTT.

The gene calls are TRBV2 and TRBJ2-7; weak D call: TRBD2 (6 bases). CDR3 length: 15 amino acids. V shed 6 bases and J shed 3 bases, with 18 bases lying between them. The germline gives CDR1 SNHLY, CDR2 FYNNEI. The CDR3 reads CASSGGTAENYEQYF. The CDR3 bases are TGTGCCAGCAGCGGCGGGACGGCCGAGAACTACGAGCAGTACTTC. Drawing the rest from reference TRBV2 and TRBJ2-7, the complete variable domain is EPEVTQTPSHQVTQMGQEVILRCVPISNHLYFYWYRQILGQKVEFLVSFYNNEISEKSEIFDDQFSVERPDGSNFTLKIRSTKLEDSAMYFCASSGGTAENYEQYFGPGTRLTVT.